Listed below are T cell receptor beta chains from one sample, sequenced in a study of radiotherapy plus CTLA-4 blockade in lung cancer. The assay was immunoSEQ multiplex PCR, and TCRdb's table has in-frame clones only and misses some. This repertoire shows 55,000 to 85,000 clones, 65% to 85% found once; its top ten account for around a sixth. This material consisted of peripheral blood, taken from a patient treated with radiotherapy plus ipilimumab. The receptors were gathered from a human donor with non-small cell lung cancer whose response to radiotherapy plus ipilimumab could not be evaluated. Some clones in this sample may be carry-over from other donors' samples. Each CDR3 is given with its conserved first and last residue. A D gene is named only where the DNA matches it firmly. Clone size is stated in some rows and not others, as once, few, many or a class when expanded.

size	V	J	D	CDR3	DNA
-	TRBV27	TRBJ1-2	-	CASSLRGTNYGYTF	TGTGCCAGCAGTTTAAGGGGGACTAACTATGGCTACACCTTC
-	TRBV28	TRBJ2-2	TRBD2	CASSPWTSGATGELFF	TGTGCCAGCAGTCCCTGGACTAGCGGGGCAACCGGGGAGCTGTTTTTT
few	TRBV4-1	TRBJ2-5	-	CASSQLGLVQETQYF	TGCGCCAGCAGCCAACTAGGACTGGTGCAAGAGACCCAGTACTTC
-	TRBV29-1	TRBJ1-1	TRBD1	CSVWTGGARNTEAFF	TGCAGCGTTTGGACAGGTGGGGCACGGAACACTGAAGCTTTCTTT
-	TRBV7-2	TRBJ2-3	TRBD2	CASSLTLAGGLADTQYF	TGTGCCAGCAGCCTGACCCTAGCGGGGGGGCTGGCAGATACGCAGTATTTT
-	TRBV7-2	TRBJ1-1	-	CASSQEELIYTEAFF	TGCGCCAGCAGCCAAGAGGAGCTCATCTACACTGAAGCTTTCTTT
few	TRBV19	TRBJ2-6	-	CASFPGGVGANVLTF	TGTGCCAGTTTTCCGGGCGGGGTTGGGGCCAACGTCCTGACTTTC
-	TRBV27	TRBJ2-1	TRBD2	CASSLYAGGPSEQFF	TGTGCCAGCAGTTTATACGCGGGGGGGCCCAGTGAGCAGTTCTTC
-	TRBV7-6	TRBJ2-3	-	CASSPEPSGMDTQYF	TGTGCCAGCAGCCCGGAACCCTCGGGAATGGATACGCAGTATTTT
-	TRBV30	TRBJ1-5	-	CAWRGKGRGPQHF	TGTGCCTGGAGAGGAAAAGGGAGAGGGCCCCAGCATTTT
once	TRBV27	TRBJ2-7	TRBD1	CASSFPGQGIYEQYF	TGTGCCAGCAGTTTTCCGGGACAGGGGATCTACGAGCAGTACTTC
-	TRBV9	TRBJ2-3	-	CASSVGTAKNTDTQYF	TGTGCCAGCAGCGTTGGGACTGCCAAAAACACAGATACGCAGTATTTT
-	TRBV28	TRBJ2-7	-	CASSPVSYEQYF	TGTGCCAGCAGTCCGGTGTCCTACGAGCAGTACTTC
-	TRBV18	TRBJ1-5	-	CASSGGVDQPQHF	TGTGCCAGCTCGGGGGGGGTGGATCAGCCCCAGCATTTT
few	TRBV2	TRBJ1-5	-	CASGWGRNQPQHF	TGTGCCAGCGGATGGGGGCGGAATCAGCCCCAGCATTTT
-	TRBV27	TRBJ2-7	-	CASSLSRGASYEQYF	TGTGCCAGCAGTTTAAGTCGGGGGGCCTCCTACGAGCAGTACTTC
-	TRBV6-4	TRBJ2-5	TRBD1	CASRDRDRKETQYF	TGTGCCAGCAGAGATCGGGACAGGAAAGAGACCCAGTACTTC
-	TRBV5-1	TRBJ1-4	-	CASNSGEPNEKLFF	TGCGCCAGCAACTCCGGGGAGCCGAATGAAAAACTGTTTTTT
few	TRBV10-2	TRBJ1-1	-	CASSENTYTEAFF	TGCGCCAGCAGTGAGAACACCTACACTGAAGCTTTCTTT
few	TRBV5-1	TRBJ1-5	-	CASSLEGRGQPQHF	TGCGCCAGCAGCTTGGAAGGGAGAGGTCAGCCCCAGCATTTT
-	TRBV4-3	TRBJ2-7	TRBD2	CASSLGRGASYEQYF	TGCGCCAGCAGCCTCGGGAGGGGCGCCTCCTACGAGCAGTACTTC
-	TRBV6-5	TRBJ2-7	TRBD1	CASSYLTGGGKQYF	TGTGCCAGCAGTTACTTGACAGGGGGAGGCAAGCAGTACTTC
-	TRBV27	TRBJ1-1	TRBD1	CASSPQRTGYTEAFF	TGTGCCAGCAGTCCCCAACGGACAGGGTACACTGAAGCTTTCTTT
few	TRBV2	TRBJ1-5	TRBD1	CASSDEGGAGNQPQHF	TGTGCCAGCAGTGACGAAGGGGGCGCGGGCAATCAGCCCCAGCATTTT
-	TRBV4-1	TRBJ1-1	TRBD1	CASSQVGTGGAFF	TGCGCCAGCAGCCAAGTTGGGACAGGGGGAGCTTTCTTT
-	TRBV2	TRBJ2-7	-	CASSWRASYEQYF	TGTGCCAGCAGTTGGAGGGCCTCCTACGAGCAGTACTTC
-	TRBV2	TRBJ2-7	TRBD2	CASLLRGLAGASEQYF	TGTGCCAGCCTCCTCCGAGGGCTAGCGGGGGCATCCGAGCAGTACTTC
once	TRBV29-1	TRBJ1-3	-	CSATPGFSGNTIYF	TGCAGCGCCACTCCGGGTTTCTCTGGAAACACCATATATTTT
-	TRBV7-2	TRBJ2-5	-	CASSPQGGETQYF	TGTGCCAGCAGCCCCCAGGGGGGAGAGACCCAGTACTTC